Shown below are 13 T cell receptor beta chains from a single sample sequenced in a study of T-cell reconstitution after alpha-beta-depleted transplantation in children. Preparing the TCRbeta library involved the use of unique molecular identifiers. TCRdb redid the calling of the PCR reads with MiXCR, one entry per CDR3 protein. The data hold approximately 1,000,000 distinct CDR3 sequences, with about 26% observed a single time. Source: PBMCs, mostly from graft donor cells, taken 360 days after TCRalphabeta/CD19-depleted stem cell transplant. These receptors were obtained from a boy in the first two years of life who had a stem cell transplant for SCID, so the T cells may come from the graft donor.

The CDR3 spells CSPRAGLLSEQFF. The CDR3 region has the DNA TGCAGCCCACGGGCAGGGCTGCTGAGTGAGCAGTTCTTC. The J gene is TRBJ2-1, the V gene TRBV20-1; D is possibly TRBD1 (5 bases). The CDR3 covers 13 residues. Germline lookup yields CDR1 DFQATT and CDR2 SNEGSKA (reference sequence).

The chain joins TRBV12-5 to TRBJ1-3; 7 nucleotides match TRBD1. This CDR3 is built from 17 residues. CDR1 LGHNT and CDR2 FRNRAP come from the germline V gene. Germline trimming cut 7 bases from V and 1 base from J; bases unmatched to any gene: 13. The DNA for the CDR3 is TGTGCTAGTGCCCCGGGACAGACTCCTCTTTCTGGAAACACCATATATTTT. Amino acid sequence: CASAPGQTPLSGNTIYF.

The rearrangement uses TRBV24-1 and TRBJ2-1; 8 bases match TRBD2. CDR3 length: 14 amino acids. Trimming removed 3 bases from V and 7 bases from J; junction bases left unmatched: 4. Germline-derived CDR1 and CDR2 are KGHDR and SFDVKD. CDR3 loop: CATSDPGLENEQFF. The CDR3 region has the DNA TGTGCCACCAGTGATCCGGGACTAGAAAATGAGCAGTTCTTC.

The rearrangement links TRBV20-1 to TRBJ2-7, with no clear D. Germline V CDR1 and CDR2: DFQATT, SNEGSKA (reference sequence). The CDR3 totals 13 residues. Trimming removed 5 bases from V and 2 bases from J, with 13 bases in between. The CDR3 sequence is CSASGRRPYEQYF. CDR3 coding DNA: TGCAGTGCTTCCGGCAGGAGACCCTACGAGCAGTACTTC.

This clonotype was picked up a small number of times. This chain links TRBV20-1 with TRBJ2-5, with TRBD2 identical over 8 bases. CDR3 length equals 15 residues. Germline V CDR1 and CDR2: DFQATT, SNEGSKA (reference sequence). V was clipped by 3 bases and J by 5 bases; unmatched bases: 11. CDR3 residues: CSASSARGGRETQYF. The CDR3 region has the DNA TGCAGTGCTAGTTCCGCGCGCGGGGGGCGGGAGACCCAGTACTTC.

This clonotype was counted a few times. The V gene is TRBV7-2, the J gene TRBJ2-4; the D call may be TRBD1 or TRBD2 (6 bases each). The CDR3 contains 16 residues. With 6 bases removed from V and 0 bases from J, the gap between germline ends came to 15 bases. Germline V lookup: CDR1 SGHTA, CDR2 FQGNSA. CDR3 sequence: CASSNEGGLAKNIQYF. CDR3 nucleotides: TGTGCCAGCAGTAACGAGGGGGGATTAGCCAAAAACATTCAGTACTTC.

The chain employs TRBV12-3 or TRBV12-4 and TRBJ2-7; D might be TRBD1 (6 bases). The CDR3 spans 14 residues. V was clipped by 5 bases and J by 3 bases, with 14 bases between them. This CDR3 reads CASSPDRWYYEQYF. For the CDR3, the DNA is TGTGCCAGCAGTCCCGACAGGTGGTACTACGAGCAGTACTTC.

This clonotype was recorded once. Written as DNA, the CDR3 is TGTGCCAGCCAGAGCGGGGCGAAAGAGACCCAGTACTTC. Protein product: CASQSGAKETQYF. The V gene is TRBV2, the J gene TRBJ2-5; 7 bases are a match to TRBD2. The CDR3 totals 13 residues. From germline, CDR1 is SNHLY and CDR2 FYNNEI. J was trimmed by 3 bases and V by 8 bases; bases with no gene match: 6.

This rearrangement joins TRBV6-5 to TRBJ1-1; D uncertain. The V end was cut by 3 bases, the J end by 6 bases, with 20 bases between. Per the germline V gene, CDR1 is MNHEY and CDR2 is SVGAGI. The CDR3 is 16 amino acids. The CDR3 spells CASSYSLPGSDAEAFF. The DNA for the CDR3 is TGTGCCAGCAGTTATAGTTTACCGGGATCCGACGCTGAAGCTTTCTTT.

The chain has TRBV28 and TRBJ2-1; TRBD1 agrees at 10 bases. The ends lost 4 bases at V and 8 bases at J; junction bases unmatched: 11. CDR3 length: 16 residues. The germline V gene encodes CDR1 MDHEN and CDR2 SYDVKM. CDR3 in DNA: TGTGCCAGCAGTTACACCCGGGACAGGGGTTTGTATGAGCAGTTCTTC. Translating gives CASSYTRDRGLYEQFF.

The V call is TRBV11-2, the J call TRBJ2-1; TRBD2 matches at 12 bases. Trimming at V came to 3 bases and at J to 0 bases, leaving 15 bases not matched to a gene. The germline CDR1 and CDR2 sequences are SGHAT and FQNNGV. The CDR3 is made up of 21 amino acids. The CDR3 coding sequence is TGTGCCAGCAGCTTTTTCTCGGGACTAGCGGGTCCTCTGAGCTCCTACAATGAGCAGTTCTTC. This encodes CASSFFSGLAGPLSSYNEQFF.

Ten or more counts support this clonotype. This chain links TRBV2 with TRBJ2-5; D is ambiguous. The CDR3 sequence is 20 residues long. The germline V gene has CDR1 SNHLY and CDR2 FYNNEI. Trimming left V 1 base short and J 4 bases short, with 28 bases between. The CDR3 here is CASSEVVSGWVWEQRETQYF. CDR3 bases: TGTGCCAGCAGTGAAGTAGTTAGTGGGTGGGTTTGGGAACAGAGAGAGACCCAGTACTTC. The complete variable domain, with remaining parts taken from reference TRBV2 and TRBJ2-5, reads EPEVTQTPSHQVTQMGQEVILRCVPISNHLYFYWYRQILGQKVEFLVSFYNNEISEKSEIFDDQFSVERPDGSNFTLKIRSTKLEDSAMYFCASSEVVSGWVWEQRETQYFGPGTRLLVL.

V and J are TRBV3-1 and TRBJ2-5; D unresolved. The V end was cut by 1 base, the J end by 7 bases, with 7 bases between. The CDR3 sequence is 12 residues long. The V gene's germline CDR1 is LGHDT and CDR2 YNNKEL (reference sequence). The CDR3 here is CASSQVAATQYF. CDR3 sequence (DNA): TGTGCCAGCAGCCAAGTCGCGGCGACCCAGTACTTC.